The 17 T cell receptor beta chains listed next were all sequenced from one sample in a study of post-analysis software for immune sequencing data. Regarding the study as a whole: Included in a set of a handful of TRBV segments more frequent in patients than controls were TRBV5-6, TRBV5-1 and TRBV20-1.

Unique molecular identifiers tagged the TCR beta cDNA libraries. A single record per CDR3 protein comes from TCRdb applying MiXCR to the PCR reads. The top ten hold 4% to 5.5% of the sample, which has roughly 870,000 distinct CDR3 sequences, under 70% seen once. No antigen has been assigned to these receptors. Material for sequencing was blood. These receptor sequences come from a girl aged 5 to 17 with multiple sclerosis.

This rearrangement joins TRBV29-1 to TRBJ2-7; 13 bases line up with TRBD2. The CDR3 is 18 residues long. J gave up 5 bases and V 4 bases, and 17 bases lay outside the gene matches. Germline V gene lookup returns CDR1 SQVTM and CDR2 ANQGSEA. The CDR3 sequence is CSVGGTSGRALSRNEQYF. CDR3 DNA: TGCAGCGTTGGAGGCACTAGCGGGAGGGCCCTCTCTAGGAACGAGCAGTACTTC.

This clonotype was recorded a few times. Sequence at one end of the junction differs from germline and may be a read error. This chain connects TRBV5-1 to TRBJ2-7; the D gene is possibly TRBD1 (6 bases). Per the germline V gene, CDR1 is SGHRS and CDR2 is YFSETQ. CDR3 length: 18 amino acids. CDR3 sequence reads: CASSLRGIQGSTSHEQYF. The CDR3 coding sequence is TGCGCCAGCAGCTTGAGGGGGATCCAGGGCTCCACCTCCCACGAGCAGTACTTC.

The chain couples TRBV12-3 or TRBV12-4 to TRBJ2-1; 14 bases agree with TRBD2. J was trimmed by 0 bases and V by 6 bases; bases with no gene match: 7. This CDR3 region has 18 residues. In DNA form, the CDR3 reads TGTGCCAGCAGACCCCGGACTAGCGGGGGGCCCTCCTACAATGAGCAGTTCTTC. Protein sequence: CASRPRTSGGPSYNEQFF.

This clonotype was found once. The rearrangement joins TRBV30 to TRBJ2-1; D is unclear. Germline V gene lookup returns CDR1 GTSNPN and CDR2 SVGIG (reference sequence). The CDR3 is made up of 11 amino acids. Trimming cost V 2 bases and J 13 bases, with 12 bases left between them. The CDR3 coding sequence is TGTGCCTGGAGTATGAAAGAGACCCAGTTCTTC. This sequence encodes CAWSMKETQFF.

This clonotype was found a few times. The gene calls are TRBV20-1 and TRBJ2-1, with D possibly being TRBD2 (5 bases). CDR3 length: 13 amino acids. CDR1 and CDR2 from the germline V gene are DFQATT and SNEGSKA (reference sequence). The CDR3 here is CSPWAGAYNEQFF. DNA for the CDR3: TGCAGCCCTTGGGCGGGCGCCTACAATGAGCAGTTCTTC.

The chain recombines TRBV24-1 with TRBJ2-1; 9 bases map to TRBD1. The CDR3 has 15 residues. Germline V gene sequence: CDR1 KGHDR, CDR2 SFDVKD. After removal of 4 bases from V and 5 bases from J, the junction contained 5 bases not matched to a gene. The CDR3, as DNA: TGTGCCACCAGTGACCCGGGACAGGGAAACAATGAGCAGTTCTTC. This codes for CATSDPGQGNNEQFF.

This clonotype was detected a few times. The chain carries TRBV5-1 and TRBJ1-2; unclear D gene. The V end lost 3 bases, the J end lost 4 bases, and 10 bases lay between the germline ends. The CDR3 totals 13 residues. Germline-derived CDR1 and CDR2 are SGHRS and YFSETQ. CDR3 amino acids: CASSSDGGYGYTF. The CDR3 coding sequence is TGCGCCAGCAGCTCGGACGGTGGCTATGGCTACACCTTC.

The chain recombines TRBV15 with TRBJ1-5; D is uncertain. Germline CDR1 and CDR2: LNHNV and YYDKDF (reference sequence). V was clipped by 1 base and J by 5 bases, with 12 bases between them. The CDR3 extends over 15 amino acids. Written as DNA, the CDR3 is TGTGCCACCAGCAGAGGTTATAAGGGAGATCAGCCCCAGCATTTT. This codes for CATSRGYKGDQPQHF.

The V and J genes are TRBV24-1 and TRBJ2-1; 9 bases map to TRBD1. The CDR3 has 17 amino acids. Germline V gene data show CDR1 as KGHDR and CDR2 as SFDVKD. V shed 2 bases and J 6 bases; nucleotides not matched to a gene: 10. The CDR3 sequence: CATSDWTGQGLGNEQFF. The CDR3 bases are TGTGCCACCAGTGATTGGACAGGACAGGGGCTTGGCAATGAGCAGTTCTTC.

The CDR3 sequence: CSVTGGAYGYTF. The CDR3 DNA is TGCAGCGTGACAGGGGGGGCCTATGGCTACACCTTC. J is TRBJ1-2 and V is TRBV29-1; 9 positions agree with TRBD1. The length of the CDR3 is 12 residues. The germline gives CDR1 SQVTM, CDR2 ANQGSEA. Trimming removed 6 bases from V and 4 bases from J; junction bases left unmatched: 3.

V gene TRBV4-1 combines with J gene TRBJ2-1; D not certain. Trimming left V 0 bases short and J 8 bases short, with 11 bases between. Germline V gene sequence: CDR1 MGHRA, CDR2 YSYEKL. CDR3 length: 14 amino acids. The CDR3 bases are TGCGCCAGCAGCCAAGAAGGGCCCCCGGATGAGCAGTTCTTC. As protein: CASSQEGPPDEQFF.

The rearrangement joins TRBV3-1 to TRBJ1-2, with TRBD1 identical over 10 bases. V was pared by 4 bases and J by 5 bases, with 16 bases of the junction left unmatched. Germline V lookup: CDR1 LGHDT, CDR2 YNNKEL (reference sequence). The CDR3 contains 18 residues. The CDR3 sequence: CASSLDPPGQGKGYGYTF. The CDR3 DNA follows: TGTGCCAGCAGCCTAGATCCTCCGGGACAGGGGAAGGGTTATGGCTACACCTTC.

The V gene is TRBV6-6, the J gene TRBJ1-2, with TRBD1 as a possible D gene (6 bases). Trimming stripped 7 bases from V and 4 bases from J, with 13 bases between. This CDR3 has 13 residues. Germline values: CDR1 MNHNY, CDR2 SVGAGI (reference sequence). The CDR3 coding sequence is TGTGCCAGCATGCTGGGGGGCAGCTATGGCTACACCTTC. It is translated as CASMLGGSYGYTF.

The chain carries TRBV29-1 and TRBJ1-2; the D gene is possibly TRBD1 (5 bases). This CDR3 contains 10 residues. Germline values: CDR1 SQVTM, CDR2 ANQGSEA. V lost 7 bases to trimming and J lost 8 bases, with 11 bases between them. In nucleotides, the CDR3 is TGCAGCGCAGGGAATGAGGGCTACACCTTC. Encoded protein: CSAGNEGYTF.

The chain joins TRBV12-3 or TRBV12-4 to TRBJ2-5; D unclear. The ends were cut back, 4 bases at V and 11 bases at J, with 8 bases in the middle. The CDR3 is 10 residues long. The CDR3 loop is CASSSNEQYF. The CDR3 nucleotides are TGTGCCAGCAGTTCCAATGAGCAGTACTTC.

The CDR3 protein is CASSLSRQGTNEQYF. CDR3 bases: TGTGCCAGCAGCTTATCCCGACAGGGGACTAACGAGCAGTACTTC. The chain carries TRBV7-9 and TRBJ2-7, with D possibly TRBD1 on 8 matching bases. The CDR3 spans 15 residues. V lost 2 bases to trimming and J lost 5 bases, with 16 bases between them. Germline CDR1 reads SEHNR; CDR2 reads FQNEAQ (reference sequence).

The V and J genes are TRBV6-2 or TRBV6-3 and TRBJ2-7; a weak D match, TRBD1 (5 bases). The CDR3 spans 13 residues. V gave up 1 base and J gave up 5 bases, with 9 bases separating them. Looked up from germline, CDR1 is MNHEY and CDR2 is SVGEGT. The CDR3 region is CASSYLDTNEQYF. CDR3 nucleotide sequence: TGTGCCAGCAGTTACTTGGACACCAACGAGCAGTACTTC.